These T cell receptor beta chains were read from a single sample in a study of shared clonotypes between healthy human individuals. Assay used: immunoSEQ multiplex PCR; TCRdb lists only in-frame clones, some missing. The sample carries around 2,100,000 clones, about 95% recorded once. The sequenced material came from naive CD8+ T cells sorted from blood. These TCRs come from a man between 18 and 35 years old in good health. The CDR3 runs from the conserved cysteine through the conserved F or W. D genes are given only for firm matches. Clone sizes are given selectively: once, few, many, or a class where the clone is expanded.

cdr3_nt | cdr3_aa | d_call | j_call | v_call | clone_size
TGTGCCAGCAGTGAATATTCCCCCTACGAGCAGTACTTC | CASSEYSPYEQYF | . | TRBJ2-7 | TRBV25-1 | .
TGTGCCAGCAGGGAACTAGCGGGCAGCTCCTACGAGCAGTACTTC | CASRELAGSSYEQYF | TRBD2 | TRBJ2-7 | TRBV7-9 | .
TGTGCCTGGAGTAGAGGTATTGGTAACCAAGAGACCCAGTACTTC | CAWSRGIGNQETQYF | . | TRBJ2-5 | TRBV30 | .
TGCGCCAGCAGCGAAATGGGGGAGACAATGGTGCAGTTCTTC | CASSEMGETMVQFF | . | TRBJ2-1 | TRBV5-1 | .
TGTGCCAGCAGCTTGAGTTCGAATTCACCCCTCCACTTT | CASSLSSNSPLHF | . | TRBJ1-6 | TRBV5-6 | few
TGTGCCAGCAGCTTGTGGCCTTCCCAGTACGAGCAGTACTTC | CASSLWPSQYEQYF | . | TRBJ2-7 | TRBV5-4 | .
TGTGCCAGCAGTGGACTAGCGGAGCACTACAATGAGCAGTTCTTC | CASSGLAEHYNEQFF | TRBD2 | TRBJ2-1 | TRBV27 | .
TGTGCCAGCAGCCCCAGTGGAGGGCAGCAGTACTTC | CASSPSGGQQYF | . | TRBJ2-7 | TRBV9 | .
TGCGCCAGCAGCAGCCTGACAGGTGAGATGAACACTGAAGCTTTCTTT | CASSSLTGEMNTEAFF | . | TRBJ1-1 | TRBV5-1 | .
TGTGCCAGCAGCGAATACGGGACTAGCGGCTACGAGCAGTACTTC | CASSEYGTSGYEQYF | TRBD2 | TRBJ2-7 | TRBV9 | .
TGTGCCAGCAGTTGGGGGGTATCAGCGAACGAGCAGTACTTC | CASSWGVSANEQYF | . | TRBJ2-7 | TRBV6-5 | .
TGTGCCAGCAGTCCTATTCGGGGGACAAGAGGCTACACCTTC | CASSPIRGTRGYTF | . | TRBJ1-2 | TRBV27 | .